This passage covers 16 T cell receptor beta chains from one sample sequenced in a study of blood T cell repertoires in COVID-19. Clones were sequenced by immunoSEQ multiplex PCR, and TCRdb holds only the in-frame ones, with some missing. Here the sample spans some 250,000 clones, around nine tenths being singletons. The sequenced material came from PBMCs or T cells enriched from blood (not recorded which). These receptors all stem from a middle-aged man who had recovered from COVID-19.

This clone was detected only once. This chain uses TRBV6-6 with TRBJ2-3; TRBD2 might be the D (5 bases). Trimming stripped 0 bases from V and 4 bases from J, with 5 bases between. The V gene's germline CDR1 is MNHNY and CDR2 SVGAGI (reference sequence). The CDR3 contains 13 residues. CDR3 nucleotides: TGTGCCAGCAGTTACTCGGAGGCAGATACGCAGTATTTT. Amino acid sequence: CASSYSEADTQYF.

CDR3 loop: CASSPGTSGRAVTDTQYF. CDR3 DNA: TGTGCCAGCTCACCAGGGACTAGCGGGAGGGCCGTGACAGATACGCAGTATTTT. V is TRBV18 and J is TRBJ2-3; 16 bases match TRBD2. Losses at the gene ends were 2 bases for V and 3 bases for J; bases not matched to a gene: 5. This CDR3 has 18 amino acids. CDR1 and CDR2 from the germline V gene are KGHSH and LQKENI.

This chain joins TRBV10-3 and TRBJ2-1, with 10 positions matching TRBD2. The CDR3 runs to 13 residues. Germline V CDR1 and CDR2: ENHRY, SYGVKD. V lost 6 bases to trimming and J lost 5 bases; unmatched junction nucleotides: 1. The CDR3: CAISGTSDNEQFF. As DNA, the CDR3 is TGTGCCATCAGCGGGACTAGCGACAATGAGCAGTTCTTC.

The gene calls are TRBV5-1 and TRBJ2-3; D is uncertain. V lost 2 bases and J 4 bases, leaving 5 bases between the germline ends. Germline values: CDR1 SGHRS, CDR2 YFSETQ. This CDR3 is built from 12 residues. The CDR3 bases are TGCGCCAGCAGCTTTAGATCAGATACGCAGTATTTT. This translates into CASSFRSDTQYF.

This chain links TRBV10-2 with TRBJ2-7; D gene ambiguous. The CDR3 has 13 amino acids. V lost 3 bases, J lost 3 bases, and 9 bases lay in between. Germline V gene sequence: CDR1 WSHSY, CDR2 SAAADI. The CDR3 nucleotides are TGCGCCAGCAGTGATGGTGTCAGCTACGAGCAGTACTTC. Protein product: CASSDGVSYEQYF.

The chain couples TRBV25-1 to TRBJ1-2; TRBD1 matches 11 bases. Germline assignment: CDR1 MGHDK and CDR2 SYGVNS. V shed 4 bases, J shed 4 bases, and the junction held 5 bases outside the gene matches. This CDR3 has 15 residues. This chain's CDR3 is CASSARGQGAYGYTF. Written as DNA, the CDR3 is TGTGCCAGCAGTGCAAGAGGACAGGGGGCCTATGGCTACACCTTC.

The chain combines TRBV28 with TRBJ1-4; TRBD1 is a possible D gene (5 bases). Germline V gives CDR1 MDHEN, CDR2 SYDVKM. CDR3 size: 14 residues. The V gene lost 2 bases and the J gene lost 7 bases, with 11 bases spanning the gap. CDR3 in DNA: TGTGCCAGCAGTTTAACGCGACAGTCTGAAAAACTGTTTTTT. Amino acids: CASSLTRQSEKLFF.

V usage is TRBV28 and J usage is TRBJ1-1; perhaps TRBD1 as D (5 bases). The CDR3 sequence is 14 residues long. V lost 3 bases and J lost 1, with 9 bases in between. CDR1 and CDR2 from the germline V gene are MDHEN and SYDVKM. In DNA, the CDR3 is TGTGCCAGCAGTTTTCCAGACAGGAACACTGAAGCTTTCTTT. Protein sequence: CASSFPDRNTEAFF.

The chain uses TRBV5-1 and TRBJ2-3; D might be TRBD2 (5 bases). The germline V gene encodes CDR1 SGHRS and CDR2 YFSETQ. This CDR3 region has 15 residues. The V and J ends lost 7 bases and 1 base respectively, with 16 bases between them. The CDR3 DNA is TGCGCCAGCTCCAAGGGAGACTTGGGCACAGATACGCAGTATTTT. As protein: CASSKGDLGTDTQYF.

V gene TRBV5-1 combines with J gene TRBJ2-1; 10 bases are a match to TRBD2. Germline assignment: CDR1 SGHRS and CDR2 YFSETQ. The J segment lost 10 bases and the V segment lost 1 base, leaving 8 bases of the junction unmatched. This CDR3 has 15 amino acids. The CDR3 loop reads CASSLSSGGASEQFF. CDR3 nucleotide sequence: TGCGCCAGCAGCTTGTCCAGCGGGGGGGCCAGCGAGCAGTTCTTC.

This sequence joins TRBV5-8 and TRBJ2-5; 9 bases line up with TRBD1. With V trimmed by 4 bases and J by 13 bases, 20 bases remained unmatched. Germline V gene sequence: CDR1 SGHTS, CDR2 YDEGEE. The CDR3 has 16 residues. For the CDR3, the DNA is TGTGCCAGCAGCACCGGGACAGGGTTCCTTCCCCCGCAACTGTACTTC. Its translation: CASSTGTGFLPPQLYF.

V gene TRBV19 combines with J gene TRBJ1-5, with D perhaps matching TRBD1 (6 bases). The CDR3 has 14 amino acids. V lost 5 bases, J lost 4 bases, and 12 bases lay in between. The V gene's germline CDR1 is LNHDA and CDR2 SQIVND (reference sequence). The CDR3 is CASSEQGFNQPQHF. CDR3 sequence (DNA): TGTGCCAGTAGTGAACAGGGCTTTAATCAGCCCCAGCATTTT.

The rearrangement links TRBV9 to TRBJ2-7; 11 nucleotides line up with TRBD2. The ends lost 3 bases at V and 1 base at J; junction bases unmatched: 0. This CDR3 has 14 residues. Germline V gene sequence: CDR1 SGDLS, CDR2 YYNGEE. CDR3 sequence reads: CASSGLAGSYEQYF. The CDR3 DNA reads TGTGCCAGCAGCGGACTAGCGGGATCCTACGAGCAGTACTTC.

The rearrangement links TRBV21-1 to TRBJ2-7; the DNA was not compared with TRBD2, the D call given in the table. TRBV21-1 is termed a pseudogene. This CDR3 contains 16 residues. CDR3 sequence reads: CASSKLIPGGKYEQYF. For the CDR3, the DNA is TGTGCCAGCAGCAAATTAATTCCGGGAGGAAAGTACGAGCAGTACTTC.

The rearrangement uses TRBV3-1 (or the pseudogene TRBV3-2) and TRBJ1-4, with 8 bases fitting TRBD1. CDR1 and CDR2 (germline): LGHDT, YNNKEL (reference sequence). The V segment lost 1 base and the J segment 4 bases; nucleotides outside the gene matches: 8. The CDR3 is made up of 17 amino acids. The DNA for the CDR3 is TGTGCCAGCAGCCAAGCCTCCAGGGGGCCGGGTAATGAAAAACTGTTTTTT. This sequence encodes CASSQASRGPGNEKLFF.

The CDR3 DNA reads TGTGCCAGCAGCCTGATACGTATTGGGACTTCGTTCTACAATGAGCAGTTCTTC. Protein product: CASSLIRIGTSFYNEQFF. The J gene is TRBJ2-1, the V gene TRBV3-1 (or the pseudogene TRBV3-2); D is possibly TRBD2 (6 bases). The CDR3 loop spans 18 amino acids. Germline CDR1 LGHDT, CDR2 YNNKEL (reference sequence). The ends were cut back, 4 bases at V and 3 bases at J, with 22 bases in the middle.